Following are 32 T cell receptor beta chains from one sample sequenced in a study of cytomegalovirus exposure and HLA in healthy donors (dated by TCRdb to the late 2010s). The method behind the library was the immunoSEQ multiplex PCR assay. For the multiplex PCR, a mixture combining 60 forward primers for TCR Vbeta segments and 13 reverse primers for TCR Jbeta segments was used. Drawn from immuneACCESS, this table holds only the in-frame rearrangements with V and J called that TCRdb kept. Clones are partly lost; checked studies trace under half to an unresolved V gene and leave the rest unexplained. The sample table holds 150,000 to 170,000 clones, of which about 83% were seen once. Of the sample, 3% to 4% is held by the ten largest clones. The sample consisted of PBMCs. The origin of the receptors is a woman between 40 and 50 years old in good health and CMV-seronegative.

J is TRBJ2-3 and V is TRBV6-6; D unclear. V was shortened by 4 bases and J by 3 bases, with 8 bases between the two germline ends. The V gene's germline CDR1 is MNHNY and CDR2 SVGAGI (reference sequence). This CDR3 spans 13 amino acids. CDR3: CASSSPGTDTQYF. The CDR3 DNA reads TGTGCCAGCAGTTCCCCCGGGACAGATACGCAGTATTTT.

The V gene is TRBV5-1, the J gene TRBJ1-1; 7 bases match TRBD1. Trimming removed 3 bases from V and 4 bases from J; junction bases left unmatched: 9. Per germline, CDR1 SGHRS and CDR2 YFSETQ. This CDR3 is built from 15 residues. The CDR3 sequence: CASSSPRQGSTEAFF. CDR3 coding DNA: TGCGCCAGCAGCTCGCCCCGACAGGGTTCCACTGAAGCTTTCTTT.

The chain combines TRBV19 with TRBJ2-1, with no clear D. Germline loops: CDR1 LNHDA, CDR2 SQIVND (reference sequence). V lost 5 bases to trimming and J lost 10 bases, with 12 bases between them. The CDR3 runs to 12 residues. The CDR3 DNA reads TGTGCCAGTAGTCCGTCCCTGCGGGAGCAGTTCTTC. It codes for CASSPSLREQFF.

CDR3 sequence (DNA): TGTGCCAGCAGTTTTGTCCGGGGGACTGAAGCTTTCTTT. This encodes CASSFVRGTEAFF. The rearrangement links TRBV28 to TRBJ1-1; the D gene is possibly TRBD1 (5 bases). The CDR3 has 13 amino acids. Trimming removed 3 bases at V and 5 bases at J, with 10 bases between. The V gene's germline CDR1 is MDHEN and CDR2 SYDVKM.

This chain connects TRBV9 to TRBJ1-1, with D tentatively TRBD1 (5 bases). The CDR3 covers 15 residues. V was clipped by 3 bases and J by 6 bases, with 18 bases between them. Germline CDR1 is SGDLS and CDR2 is YYNGEE. CDR3 residues: CASSEEGRGDAEAFF. CDR3 in DNA: TGTGCCAGCAGCGAGGAAGGACGGGGGGACGCTGAAGCTTTCTTT.

CDR3 coding DNA: TGCGCCAGCAGCCCCGACCTAGCGGGAGGCCCTCCCAATGAGCAGTTCTTC. It specifies CASSPDLAGGPPNEQFF. This sequence joins TRBV5-1 and TRBJ2-1, with 11 bases fitting TRBD2. V was clipped by 4 bases and J by 6 bases; unmatched bases: 12. The CDR3 covers 17 residues. Germline V gene sequence: CDR1 SGHRS, CDR2 YFSETQ. Looking up the rest from reference TRBV5-1 and TRBJ2-1 gives the full variable domain: KAGVTQTPRYLIKTRGQQVTLSCSPISGHRSVSWYQQTPGQGLQFLFEYFSETQRNKGNFPGRFSGRQFSNSRSEMNVSTLELGDSALYLCASSPDLAGGPPNEQFFGPGTRLTVL.

This chain joins TRBV7-2 and TRBJ2-6; D unclear. Germline CDR1 SGHTA, CDR2 FQGNSA. This CDR3 spans 15 amino acids. Trimming cost V 4 bases and J 5 bases, with 12 bases left between them. The CDR3 nucleotides read TGTGCCAGCAGCTCCACGACTCGTCGGGCCAACGTCCTGACTTTC. Translating it yields CASSSTTRRANVLTF.

The V and J genes are TRBV6-4 and TRBJ2-3; the D gene is possibly TRBD2 (6 bases). With 4 bases removed from V and 1 base from J, the gap between germline ends came to 15 bases. This CDR3 is built from 16 residues. Germline V gives CDR1 MRHNA, CDR2 SNTAGT. Here the CDR3 DNA reads TGTGCCAGCAGTGCGGGACTTGTGGGGGGCACAGATACGCAGTATTTT. Its translation is CASSAGLVGGTDTQYF.

This sequence joins TRBV25-1 and TRBJ2-1; D is unclear. The germline gives CDR1 MGHDK, CDR2 SYGVNS. The V end lost 8 bases, the J end lost 9 bases, and 14 bases lay between the germline ends. The CDR3 sequence is 12 residues long. CDR3 bases: TGTGCCAGCGAGGAGAGGTCCAGTGAGCAGTTCTTC. It codes for CASEERSSEQFF.

The chain combines TRBV5-1 with TRBJ2-3, with TRBD1 as a possible D gene (6 bases). V lost 4 bases and J 3 bases, leaving 15 bases between the germline ends. The CDR3 is made up of 15 amino acids. The V gene's germline CDR1 is SGHRS and CDR2 YFSETQ. The CDR3 loop reads CASSARVGATDTQYF. CDR3 nucleotides: TGCGCCAGCAGCGCCAGGGTGGGGGCGACAGATACGCAGTATTTT.

This CDR3 reads CASSFPTGQGSYGYTF. The CDR3 DNA reads TGTGCCAGCAGCTTCCCTACCGGACAGGGATCCTATGGCTACACCTTC. The chain is built from TRBV5-4 and TRBJ1-2; the match to TRBD1 covers 8 bases. The CDR3 totals 16 residues. CDR1 SGHNT and CDR2 YYREEE come from the germline V gene (reference sequence). Trimming at V came to 2 bases and at J to 4 bases, leaving 10 bases not matched to a gene.

This clone has just one count. CDR3 DNA: TGTGCCAGCAGCGCACAGGGGAGCCTTATGAACACTGAAGCTTTCTTT. This gives the protein CASSAQGSLMNTEAFF. V usage is TRBV9 and J usage is TRBJ1-1; 7 bases agree with TRBD1. V lost 3 bases, J lost 0 bases, and 8 bases stayed unmatched. CDR1 is SGDLS and CDR2 is YYNGEE in the germline V gene. This CDR3 spans 16 amino acids.

The gene calls are TRBV10-2 and TRBJ2-2, with D unresolved. The V and J ends lost 3 bases and 1 base respectively, with 9 bases between them. Germline V CDR1 and CDR2: WSHSY, SAAADI. The CDR3 covers 15 residues. The CDR3 nucleotides are TGCGCCAGCAGTGAATCGCGGATGAACACCGGGGAGCTGTTTTTT. Its translation is CASSESRMNTGELFF.

Only a few counts were recorded for this clone. Distinct nucleotide sequences in the sample also encode this CDR3. The gene calls are TRBV9 and TRBJ1-1; D remains unclear. The CDR3 loop spans 13 amino acids. The V gene lost 2 bases and the J gene lost 0 bases, with 5 bases spanning the gap. Germline CDR1 SGDLS, CDR2 YYNGEE. The CDR3 coding sequence is TGTGCCAGCAGCGTCGCAGTGAACACTGAAGCTTTCTTT. It specifies CASSVAVNTEAFF. Looking up the rest from reference TRBV9 and TRBJ1-1 gives the full variable domain: DSGVTQTPKHLITATGQRVTLRCSPRSGDLSVYWYQQSLDQGLQFLIQYYNGEERAKGNILERFSAQQFPDLHSELNLSSLELGDSALYFCASSVAVNTEAFFGQGTRLTVV.

The chain carries TRBV5-8 and TRBJ2-7; 7 bases are shared with TRBD1. Germline loops: CDR1 SGHTS, CDR2 YDEGEE. V dropped 0 bases and J dropped 5; count of bases not matched to a gene: 2. This CDR3 spans 13 amino acids. The CDR3 DNA follows: TGTGCCAGCAGCTTGGGACAGGGCCACGAGCAGTACTTC. It specifies CASSLGQGHEQYF.

This sequence joins TRBV4-1 and TRBJ1-4, with 8 bases matching TRBD1. Germline CDR1 reads MGHRA; CDR2 reads YSYEKL. The CDR3 runs 14 residues. V trimming: 3 bases; J trimming: 8 bases; junction bases outside the gene matches: 5. CDR3 in amino acids: CASSQTGAEEKLFF. The DNA of the CDR3 is TGCGCCAGCAGCCAGACAGGGGCTGAGGAAAAACTGTTTTTT.

This clone was counted between two and nine times. This rearrangement joins TRBV28 to TRBJ1-5, with a tentative D call TRBD1 (5 bases). The CDR3 spans 12 residues. The germline CDR1 and CDR2 sequences are MDHEN and SYDVKM. The V end was cut by 6 bases, the J end by 7 bases, with 10 bases between. The CDR3 is CASSGGIQPQHF. CDR3 nucleotide sequence: TGTGCCAGCAGCGGGGGTATACAGCCCCAGCATTTT.

The gene calls are TRBV19 and TRBJ1-1, with 11 bases lining up with TRBD1. With 6 bases clipped from V and 5 bases from J, the junction kept 8 bases outside the gene matches. This CDR3 spans 15 amino acids. Germline values: CDR1 LNHDA, CDR2 SQIVND (reference sequence). DNA for the CDR3: TGTGCCAGTAGAGCCCCGGACAGGGGGCTTACTGAAGCTTTCTTT. Residues: CASRAPDRGLTEAFF.

The chain combines TRBV27 with TRBJ2-5; 7 nucleotides align to TRBD2. This CDR3 spans 14 amino acids. With 5 bases clipped from V and 3 bases from J, the junction kept 6 bases outside the gene matches. Germline assignment: CDR1 MNHEY and CDR2 SMNVEV (reference sequence). In DNA form, the CDR3 reads TGTGCCAGCAGTGCACCGGGACTAAAAGAGACCCAGTACTTC. Residues: CASSAPGLKETQYF.

V and J are TRBV7-9 and TRBJ2-1, with no clear D. Germline V gene data show CDR1 as SEHNR and CDR2 as FQNEAQ (reference sequence). The length of the CDR3 is 14 residues. Trimming stripped 5 bases from V and 6 bases from J, with 14 bases between. CDR3 in amino acids: CASSPGSWSNEQFF. The CDR3 bases are TGTGCCAGCAGCCCCGGGTCGTGGTCCAATGAGCAGTTCTTC.

The V and J genes are TRBV6-5 and TRBJ1-1; D not certain. This CDR3 comprises 14 residues. V was shortened by 7 bases and J by 5 bases, with 17 bases between the two germline ends. The V gene's germline CDR1 is MNHEY and CDR2 SVGAGI. Here the CDR3 DNA reads TGTGCCAGCATCCAAGCCCGGGGATGGACTGAAGCTTTCTTT. As protein: CASIQARGWTEAFF.

The rearrangement uses TRBV30 and TRBJ2-3, with 15 bases fitting TRBD2. The CDR3 has 20 residues. CDR1 is GTSNPN, CDR2 SVGIG, per germline (reference sequence). V shed 1 base and J 1 base; nucleotides not matched to a gene: 12. In DNA form, the CDR3 reads TGTGCCTGGAGTGCCCCGGGACTAGCGGGAGGTTTTAGGGGCACAGATACGCAGTATTTT. It is translated as CAWSAPGLAGGFRGTDTQYF.

This chain links TRBV27 with TRBJ1-4; D might be TRBD1 (6 bases). The length of the CDR3 is 14 residues. Trimming stripped 2 bases from V and 7 bases from J, with 11 bases between. Looked up from germline, CDR1 is MNHEY and CDR2 is SMNVEV (reference sequence). This CDR3 is CASSLAGAGEKLFF. CDR3 in DNA: TGTGCCAGCAGTTTAGCAGGGGCAGGTGAAAAACTGTTTTTT. Looking up the rest from reference TRBV27 and TRBJ1-4 gives the full variable domain: EAQVTQNPRYLITVTGKKLTVTCSQNMNHEYMSWYRQDPGLGLRQIYYSMNVEVTDKGDVPEGYKVSRKEKRNFPLILESPSPNQTSLYFCASSLAGAGEKLFFGSGTQLSVL.

This CDR3 reads CSVKAEADTQYF. The CDR3 bases are TGCAGCGTTAAGGCAGAGGCAGATACGCAGTATTTT. The V call is TRBV29-1, the J call TRBJ2-3; D is ambiguous. The V and J ends lost 5 bases and 4 bases respectively, with 10 bases between them. The length of the CDR3 is 12 residues. Germline CDR1 and CDR2: SQVTM and ANQGSEA.

The V call is TRBV10-2, the J call TRBJ1-5, with 7 nucleotides matching TRBD1. V was clipped by 6 bases and J by 7 bases; unmatched bases: 6. The CDR3 covers 13 residues. Germline V gives CDR1 WSHSY, CDR2 SAAADI. The CDR3 DNA sequence: TGCGCCAGCAGACCCGACAGGGACCAGCCCCAGCATTTT. It yields the protein CASRPDRDQPQHF.

V is TRBV7-9 and J is TRBJ1-1; TRBD1 agrees at 7 bases. The CDR3 extends over 17 amino acids. CDR1 and CDR2 from the germline V gene are SEHNR and FQNEAQ (reference sequence). The junction had 13 bases not matched to a gene; V was cut back by 5 bases and J by 1 base. The CDR3, as DNA: TGTGCCAGCAGCCCCCCGTCCTTGGGACAGACGAACACTGAAGCTTTCTTT. Amino acids: CASSPPSLGQTNTEAFF.

The V gene is TRBV6-5, the J gene TRBJ1-1; 7 bases match TRBD1. The V gene's germline CDR1 is MNHEY and CDR2 SVGAGI. Trimming at V came to 4 bases and at J to 0 bases, leaving 5 bases not matched to a gene. The CDR3 extends over 15 amino acids. The CDR3 region is CASSSIGGMNTEAFF. CDR3 bases: TGTGCCAGCAGTTCGATAGGGGGCATGAACACTGAAGCTTTCTTT.

The chain is built from TRBV19 and TRBJ2-1, with 16 positions matching TRBD2. The trim removed 4 bases at V and 9 bases at J, leaving 12 bases unmatched. Germline values: CDR1 LNHDA, CDR2 SQIVND (reference sequence). CDR3 length equals 18 residues. The CDR3 is CASSTQGGLAGGSGEQFF. The CDR3 DNA reads as TGTGCCAGTAGTACCCAGGGGGGACTAGCGGGAGGGTCCGGTGAGCAGTTCTTC.

V usage is TRBV11-3 and J usage is TRBJ1-2, with TRBD1 matching over 8 bases. The junction had 15 bases not matched to a gene; V was cut back by 11 bases and J by 4 bases. Germline V CDR1 and CDR2: SGHNT, YENEEA. This CDR3 has 15 amino acids. The CDR3 sequence: CAGWRSGGGSYGYTF. For the CDR3, the DNA is TGTGCCGGGTGGCGGTCAGGGGGCGGGAGCTATGGCTACACCTTC.

This clone has more than one count but fewer than ten. The chain is built from TRBV5-6 and TRBJ1-4, with D perhaps matching TRBD1 (6 bases). From germline, CDR1 is SGHDT and CDR2 YYEEEE. V lost 5 bases, J lost 12 bases, and 14 bases lay in between. This CDR3 has 12 amino acids. CDR3 in DNA: TGTGCCAGCAGTCAGGACAGAGCGGAACTGTTTTTT. Residues: CASSQDRAELFF.

The V and J genes are TRBV27 and TRBJ1-6; D call uncertain. The CDR3 has 14 residues. Germline CDR1 reads MNHEY; CDR2 reads SMNVEV (reference sequence). V gave up 2 bases and J gave up 4 bases, with 6 bases separating them. CDR3 residues: CASSLTRYNSPLHF. For the CDR3, the DNA is TGTGCCAGCAGTTTAACGAGGTATAATTCACCCCTCCACTTT.

This clone has just a few counts. This rearrangement joins TRBV6-5 to TRBJ2-6; D remains unclear. Germline V lookup: CDR1 MNHEY, CDR2 SVGAGI. Trimming took off 3 bases at V and 2 bases at J, with 8 bases between the two ends. The CDR3 runs to 15 residues. CDR3 sequence (DNA): TGTGCCAGCAGTTATATCGCGGCTGGGGCCAACGTCCTGACTTTC. Translation: CASSYIAAGANVLTF.